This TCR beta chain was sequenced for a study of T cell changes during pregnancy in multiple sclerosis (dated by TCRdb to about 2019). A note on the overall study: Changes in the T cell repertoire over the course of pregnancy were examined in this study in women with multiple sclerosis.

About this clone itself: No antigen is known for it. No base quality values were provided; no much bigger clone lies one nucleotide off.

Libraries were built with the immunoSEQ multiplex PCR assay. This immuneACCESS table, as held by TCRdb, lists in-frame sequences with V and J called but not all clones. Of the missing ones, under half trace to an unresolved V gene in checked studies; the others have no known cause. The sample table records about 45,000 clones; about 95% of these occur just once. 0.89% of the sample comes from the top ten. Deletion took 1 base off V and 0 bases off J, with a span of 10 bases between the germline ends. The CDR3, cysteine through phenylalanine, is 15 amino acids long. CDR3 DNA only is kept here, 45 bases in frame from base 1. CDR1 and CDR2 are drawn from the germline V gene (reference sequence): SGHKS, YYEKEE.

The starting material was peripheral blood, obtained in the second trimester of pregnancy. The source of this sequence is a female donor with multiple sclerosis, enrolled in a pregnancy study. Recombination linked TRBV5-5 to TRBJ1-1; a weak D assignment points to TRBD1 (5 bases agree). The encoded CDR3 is CASSLYAGMNTEAFF. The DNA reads TGTGCCAGCAGCTTGTATGCAGGGATGAACACTGAAGCTTTCTTT.